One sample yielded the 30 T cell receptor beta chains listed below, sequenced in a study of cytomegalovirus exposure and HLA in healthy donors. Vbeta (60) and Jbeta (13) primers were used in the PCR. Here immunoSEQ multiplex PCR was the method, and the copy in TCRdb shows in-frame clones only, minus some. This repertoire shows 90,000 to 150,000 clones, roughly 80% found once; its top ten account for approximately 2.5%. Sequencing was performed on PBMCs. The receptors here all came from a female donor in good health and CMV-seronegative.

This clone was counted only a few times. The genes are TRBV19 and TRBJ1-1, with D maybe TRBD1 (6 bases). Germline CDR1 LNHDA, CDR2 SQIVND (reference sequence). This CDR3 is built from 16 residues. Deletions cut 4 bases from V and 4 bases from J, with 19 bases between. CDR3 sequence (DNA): TGTGCCAGTAGTAGCGATAGGGGGGCGGGAGGCACTGAAGCTTTCTTT. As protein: CASSSDRGAGGTEAFF.

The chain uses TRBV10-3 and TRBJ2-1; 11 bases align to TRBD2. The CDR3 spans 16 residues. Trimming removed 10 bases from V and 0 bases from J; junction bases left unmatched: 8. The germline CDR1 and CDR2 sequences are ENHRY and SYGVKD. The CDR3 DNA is TGTGCCACCACTAGCGGGGGACCTATCTCCTACAATGAGCAGTTCTTC. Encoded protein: CATTSGGPISYNEQFF.

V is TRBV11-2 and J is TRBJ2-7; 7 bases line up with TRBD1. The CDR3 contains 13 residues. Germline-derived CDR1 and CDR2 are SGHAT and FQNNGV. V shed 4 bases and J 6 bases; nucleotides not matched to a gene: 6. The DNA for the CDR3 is TGTGCCAGCAGCTCACAACAGGGGCTCGAGCAGTACTTC. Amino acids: CASSSQQGLEQYF.

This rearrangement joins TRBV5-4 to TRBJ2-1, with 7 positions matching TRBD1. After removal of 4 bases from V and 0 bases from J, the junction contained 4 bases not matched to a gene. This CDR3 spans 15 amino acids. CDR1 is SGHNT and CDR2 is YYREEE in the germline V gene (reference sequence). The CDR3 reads CASSEDRASYNEQFF. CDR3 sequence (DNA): TGTGCCAGCAGCGAAGACAGGGCCTCCTACAATGAGCAGTTCTTC.

CDR3 DNA: TGTGCCAGCAGCGTAGCCCCCAGCGGGGGGAGGGAGACCCAGTACTTC. It specifies CASSVAPSGGRETQYF. The chain uses TRBV9 and TRBJ2-5; 9 nucleotides line up with TRBD2. This CDR3 has 16 amino acids. CDR1 and CDR2 (germline): SGDLS, YYNGEE. Trimming cost V 0 bases and J 5 bases; bases outside gene matches: 8. The entire variable domain, with the rest obtained from reference TRBV9 and TRBJ2-5, is as follows: DSGVTQTPKHLITATGQRVTLRCSPRSGDLSVYWYQQSLDQGLQFLIQYYNGEERAKGNILERFSAQQFPDLHSELNLSSLELGDSALYFCASSVAPSGGRETQYFGPGTRLLVL.

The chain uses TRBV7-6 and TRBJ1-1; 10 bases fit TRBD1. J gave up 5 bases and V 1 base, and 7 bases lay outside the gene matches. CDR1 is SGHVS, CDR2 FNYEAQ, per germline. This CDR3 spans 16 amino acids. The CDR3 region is CASSLGQGARFTEAFF. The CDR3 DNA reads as TGTGCCAGCAGCTTAGGACAGGGGGCGCGATTTACTGAAGCTTTCTTT.

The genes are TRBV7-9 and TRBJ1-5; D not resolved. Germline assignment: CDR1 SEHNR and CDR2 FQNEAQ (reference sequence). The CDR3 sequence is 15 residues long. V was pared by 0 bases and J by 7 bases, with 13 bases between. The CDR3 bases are TGTGCCAGCAGCTTAGCGTCGGGAGGACTCCAGCCCCAGCATTTT. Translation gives CASSLASGGLQPQHF.

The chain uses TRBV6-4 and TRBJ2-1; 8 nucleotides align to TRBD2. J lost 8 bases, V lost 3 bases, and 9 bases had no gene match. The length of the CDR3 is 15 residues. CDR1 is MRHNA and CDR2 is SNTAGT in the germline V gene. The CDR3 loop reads CASSEVGLEGHEQFF. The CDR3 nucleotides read TGTGCCAGCAGTGAAGTGGGACTAGAGGGCCATGAGCAGTTCTTC.

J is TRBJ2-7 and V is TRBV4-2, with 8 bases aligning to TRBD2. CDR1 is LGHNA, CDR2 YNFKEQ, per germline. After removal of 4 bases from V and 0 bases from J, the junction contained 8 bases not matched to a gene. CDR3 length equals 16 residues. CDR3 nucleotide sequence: TGTGCCAGCAGCCCGAGGAGCGGGGGTAGCTCCTACGAGCAGTACTTC. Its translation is CASSPRSGGSSYEQYF.

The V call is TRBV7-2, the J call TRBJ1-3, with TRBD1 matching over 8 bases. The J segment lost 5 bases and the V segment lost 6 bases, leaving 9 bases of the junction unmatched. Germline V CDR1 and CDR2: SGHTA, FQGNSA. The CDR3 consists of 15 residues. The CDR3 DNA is TGTGCCAGCAGGAAGACAGGGGATCTCCGAAACACCATATATTTT. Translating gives CASRKTGDLRNTIYF.

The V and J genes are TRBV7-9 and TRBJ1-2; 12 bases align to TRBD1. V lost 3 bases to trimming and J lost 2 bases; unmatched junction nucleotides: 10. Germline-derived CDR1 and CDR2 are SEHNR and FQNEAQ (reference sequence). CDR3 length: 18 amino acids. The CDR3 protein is CASSFGRDRGRTNYGYTF. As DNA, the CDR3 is TGTGCCAGCAGCTTCGGCCGGGACAGGGGGCGGACGAACTATGGCTACACCTTC.

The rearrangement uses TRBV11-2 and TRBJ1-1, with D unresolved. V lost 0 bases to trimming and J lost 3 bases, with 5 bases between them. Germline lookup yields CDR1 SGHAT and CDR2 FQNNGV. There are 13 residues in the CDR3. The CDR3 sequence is CASSLDRDTEAFF. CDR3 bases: TGTGCCAGCAGCTTAGATCGAGACACTGAAGCTTTCTTT. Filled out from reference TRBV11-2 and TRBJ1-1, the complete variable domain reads EAGVAQSPRYKIIEKRQSVAFWCNPISGHATLYWYQQILGQGPKLLIQFQNNGVVDDSQLPKDRFSAERLKGVDSTLKIQPAKLEDSAVYLCASSLDRDTEAFFGQGTRLTVV.

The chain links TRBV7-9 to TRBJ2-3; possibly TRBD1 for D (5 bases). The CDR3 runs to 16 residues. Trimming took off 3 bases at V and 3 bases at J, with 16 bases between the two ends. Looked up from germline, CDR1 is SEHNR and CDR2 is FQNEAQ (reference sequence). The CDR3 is CASSFLSFYRTDTQYF. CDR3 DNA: TGTGCCAGCAGCTTTCTGAGCTTCTACAGGACAGATACGCAGTATTTT.

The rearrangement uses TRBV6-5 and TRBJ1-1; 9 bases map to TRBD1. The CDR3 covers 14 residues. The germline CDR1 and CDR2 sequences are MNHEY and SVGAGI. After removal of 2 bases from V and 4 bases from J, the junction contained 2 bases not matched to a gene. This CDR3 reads CASSYGTGLTEAFF. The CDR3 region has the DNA TGTGCCAGCAGTTACGGGACAGGGCTCACTGAAGCTTTCTTT.

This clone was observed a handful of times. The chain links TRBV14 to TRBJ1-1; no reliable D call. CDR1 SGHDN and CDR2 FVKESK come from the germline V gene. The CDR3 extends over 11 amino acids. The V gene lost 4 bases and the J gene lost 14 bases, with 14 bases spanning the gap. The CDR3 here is CASSPDLRLFF. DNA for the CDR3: TGTGCCAGCAGCCCAGACTTACGACTGTTCTTT. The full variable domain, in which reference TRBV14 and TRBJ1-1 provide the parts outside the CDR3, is EAGVTQFPSHSVIEKGQTVTLRCDPISGHDNLYWYRRVMGKEIKFLLHFVKESKQDESGMPNNRFLAERTGGTYSTLKVQPAELEDSGVYFCASSPDLRLFFGQGTRLTVV.

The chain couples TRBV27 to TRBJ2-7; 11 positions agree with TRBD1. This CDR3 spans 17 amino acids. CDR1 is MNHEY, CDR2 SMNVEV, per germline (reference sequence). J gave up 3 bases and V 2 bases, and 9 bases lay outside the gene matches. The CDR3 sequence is CASSLTNPGTGGYEQYF. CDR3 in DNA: TGTGCCAGCAGTTTAACCAACCCCGGGACAGGGGGCTACGAGCAGTACTTC.

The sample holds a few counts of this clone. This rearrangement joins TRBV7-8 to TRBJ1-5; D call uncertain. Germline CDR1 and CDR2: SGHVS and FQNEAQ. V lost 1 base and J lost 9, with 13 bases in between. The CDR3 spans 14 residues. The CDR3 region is CASSLVASEGPQHF. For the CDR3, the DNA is TGTGCCAGCAGCTTAGTAGCCAGCGAGGGGCCCCAGCATTTT.

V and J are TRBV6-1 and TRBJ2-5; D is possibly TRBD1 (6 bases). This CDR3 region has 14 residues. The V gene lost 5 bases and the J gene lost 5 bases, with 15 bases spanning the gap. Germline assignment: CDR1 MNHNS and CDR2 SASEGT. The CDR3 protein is CASSPYRAGETQYF. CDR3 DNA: TGTGCCAGCAGTCCATACAGGGCTGGTGAGACCCAGTACTTC.

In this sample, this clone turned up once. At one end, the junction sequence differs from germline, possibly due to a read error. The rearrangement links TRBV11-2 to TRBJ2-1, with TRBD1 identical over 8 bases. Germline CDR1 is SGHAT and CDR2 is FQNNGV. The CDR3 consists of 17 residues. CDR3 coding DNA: TGTGCCAGCAACTTAGTAGGGGACAGGAGCAAGATTCAGTTGCAGTTCTTC. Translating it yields CASNLVGDRSKIQLQFF.

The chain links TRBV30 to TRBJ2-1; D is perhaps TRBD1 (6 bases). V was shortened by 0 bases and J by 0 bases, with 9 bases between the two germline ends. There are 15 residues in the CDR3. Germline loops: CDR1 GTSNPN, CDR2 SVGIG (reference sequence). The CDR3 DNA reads TGTGCCTGGAGTGTACGAGGGGGCTCCTACAATGAGCAGTTCTTC. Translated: CAWSVRGGSYNEQFF.

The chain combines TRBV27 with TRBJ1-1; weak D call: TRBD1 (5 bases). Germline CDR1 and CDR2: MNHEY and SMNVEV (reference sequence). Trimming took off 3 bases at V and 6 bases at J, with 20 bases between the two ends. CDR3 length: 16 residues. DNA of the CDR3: TGTGCCAGCAGTTTTATGGGAATCAGGGAAGGAGCTGAAGCTTTCTTT. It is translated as CASSFMGIREGAEAFF.

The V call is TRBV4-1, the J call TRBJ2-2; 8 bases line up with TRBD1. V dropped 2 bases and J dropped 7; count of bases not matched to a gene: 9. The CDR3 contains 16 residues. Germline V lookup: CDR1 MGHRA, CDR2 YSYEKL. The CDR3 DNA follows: TGCGCCAGCAGCCAATCCGCGGACAGGGCTAACGGGGAGCTGTTTTTT. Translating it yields CASSQSADRANGELFF.

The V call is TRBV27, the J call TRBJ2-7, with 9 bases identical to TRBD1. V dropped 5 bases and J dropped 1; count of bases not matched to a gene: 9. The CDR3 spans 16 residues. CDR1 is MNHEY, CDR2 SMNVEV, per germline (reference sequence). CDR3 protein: CASSDSGTGMSYEQYF. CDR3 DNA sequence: TGTGCCAGCAGTGACTCCGGGACAGGGATGTCCTACGAGCAGTACTTC.

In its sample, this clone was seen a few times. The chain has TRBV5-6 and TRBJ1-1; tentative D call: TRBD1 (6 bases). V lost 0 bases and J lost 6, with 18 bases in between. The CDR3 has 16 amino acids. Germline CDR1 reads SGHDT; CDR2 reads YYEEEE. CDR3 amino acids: CASSLDLGHRLAEAFF. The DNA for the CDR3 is TGTGCCAGCAGCTTGGACCTGGGACATCGTTTAGCTGAAGCTTTCTTT.

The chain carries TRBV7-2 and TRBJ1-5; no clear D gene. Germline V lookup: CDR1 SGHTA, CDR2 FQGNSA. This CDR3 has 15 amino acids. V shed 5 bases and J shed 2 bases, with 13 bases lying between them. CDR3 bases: TGTGCCAGCAGCAAGGACGGGAGGGGCAATCAGCCCCAGCATTTT. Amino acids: CASSKDGRGNQPQHF.

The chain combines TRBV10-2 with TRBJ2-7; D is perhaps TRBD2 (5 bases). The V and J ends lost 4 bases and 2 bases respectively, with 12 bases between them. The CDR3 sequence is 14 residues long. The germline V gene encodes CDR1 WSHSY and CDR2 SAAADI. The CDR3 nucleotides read TGCGCCAGCAGTGTCGGGGTGGATACCTACGAGCAGTACTTC. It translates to CASSVGVDTYEQYF.

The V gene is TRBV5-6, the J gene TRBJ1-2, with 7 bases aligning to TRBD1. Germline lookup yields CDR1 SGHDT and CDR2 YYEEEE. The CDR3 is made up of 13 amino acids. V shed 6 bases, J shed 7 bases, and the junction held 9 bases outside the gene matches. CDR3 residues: CASILGTEAGYTF. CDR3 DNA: TGTGCCAGCATCCTTGGGACAGAGGCTGGCTACACCTTC. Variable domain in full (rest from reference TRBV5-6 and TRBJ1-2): DAGVTQSPTHLIKTRGQQVTLRCSPKSGHDTVSWYQQALGQGPQFIFQYYEEEERQRGNFPDRFSGHQFPNYSSELNVNALLLGDSALYLCASILGTEAGYTFGSGTRLTVV.

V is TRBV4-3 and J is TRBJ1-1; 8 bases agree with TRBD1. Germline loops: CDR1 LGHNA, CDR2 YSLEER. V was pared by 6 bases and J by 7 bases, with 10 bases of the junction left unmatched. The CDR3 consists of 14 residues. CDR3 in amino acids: CASRSGQGGDEAFF. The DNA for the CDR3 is TGCGCCAGCAGGTCCGGACAGGGTGGCGATGAAGCTTTCTTT.

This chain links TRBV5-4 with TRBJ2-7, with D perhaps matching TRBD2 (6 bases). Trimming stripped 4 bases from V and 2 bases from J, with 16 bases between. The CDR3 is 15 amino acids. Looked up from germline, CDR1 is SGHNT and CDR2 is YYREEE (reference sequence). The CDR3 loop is CASSPGSRGTYEQYF. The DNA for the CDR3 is TGTGCCAGCAGCCCCGGGAGCCGGGGCACCTACGAGCAGTACTTC.

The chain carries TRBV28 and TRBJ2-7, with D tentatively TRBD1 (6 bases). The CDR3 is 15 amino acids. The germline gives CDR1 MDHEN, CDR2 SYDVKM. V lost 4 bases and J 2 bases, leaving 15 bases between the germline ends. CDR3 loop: CASSSPRTDPYEQYF. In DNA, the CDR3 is TGTGCCAGCAGTTCACCCCGGACAGACCCCTACGAGCAGTACTTC.